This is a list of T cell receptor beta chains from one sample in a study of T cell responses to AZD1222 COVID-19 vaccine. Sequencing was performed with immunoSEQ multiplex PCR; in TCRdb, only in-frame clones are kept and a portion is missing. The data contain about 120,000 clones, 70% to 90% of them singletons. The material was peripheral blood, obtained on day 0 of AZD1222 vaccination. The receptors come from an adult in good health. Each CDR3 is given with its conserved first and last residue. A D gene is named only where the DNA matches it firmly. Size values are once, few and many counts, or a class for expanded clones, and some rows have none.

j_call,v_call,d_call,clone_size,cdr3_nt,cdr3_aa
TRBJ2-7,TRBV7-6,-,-,TGTGCCAGCAGCTTAGCGCGCCCCTACGAGCAGTACTTC,CASSLARPYEQYF
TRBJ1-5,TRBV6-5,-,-,TGTGCCAGCAGTTACTCAGGGCGGATCAATCAGCCCCAGCATTTT,CASSYSGRINQPQHF
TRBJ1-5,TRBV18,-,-,TGTGCCAGCTCAGAATTAGGGGGTCAGCCCCAGCATTTT,CASSELGGQPQHF
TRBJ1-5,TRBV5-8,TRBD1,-,TGTGCCAGCAGACGGACAGGGAGTAGGACTCAGCCCCAGCATTTT,CASRRTGSRTQPQHF
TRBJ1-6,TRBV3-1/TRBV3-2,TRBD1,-,TGTGCCAGCAGCCAAGTGACAGGGGGGGGTTCACCCCTCCACTTT,CASSQVTGGGSPLHF
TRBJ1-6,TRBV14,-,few,TGTGCCAGCAGCCAGGGGTGGGGGTATAATTCACCCCTCCACTTT,CASSQGWGYNSPLHF
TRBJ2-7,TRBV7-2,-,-,TGTGCCAGCAGCTTAGTTGGGGGTTACGAGCAGTACTTC,CASSLVGGYEQYF
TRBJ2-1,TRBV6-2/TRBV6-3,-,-,TGTGCCAGCAGTTACATCCTGGACGGGACCTACAATGAGCAGTTCTTC,CASSYILDGTYNEQFF
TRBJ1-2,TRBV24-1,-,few,TGTGCCACCAGTGATGGTTTTCTGGACTATGGCTACACCTTC,CATSDGFLDYGYTF
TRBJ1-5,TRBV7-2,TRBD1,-,TGTGCCAGCAGCCCCCGGGACAGGGGAAATCAGCCCCAGCATTTT,CASSPRDRGNQPQHF
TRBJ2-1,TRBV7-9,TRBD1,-,TGTGCCAGCAGCTTAACATCGGGACAGCTTAATGAGCAGTTCTTC,CASSLTSGQLNEQFF
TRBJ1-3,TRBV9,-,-,TGTGCCAGCAGCGTAGAGGGGGGCTTATGGGGAAACACCATATATTTT,CASSVEGGLWGNTIYF
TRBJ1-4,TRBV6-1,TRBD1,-,TGTGCCAGCAGTGTGGGTCTCGGGACAGGGTCCGAAAAACTGTTTTTT,CASSVGLGTGSEKLFF
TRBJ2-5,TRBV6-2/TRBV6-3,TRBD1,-,TGTGCCAGCAGTCGGTGGACAGGAGAAGAGACCCAGTACTTC,CASSRWTGEETQYF
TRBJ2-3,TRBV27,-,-,TGTGCCACCGCCCCGGGGGTTTCAGATACGCAGTATTTT,CATAPGVSDTQYF
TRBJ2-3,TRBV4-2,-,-,TGTGCCAGCAGCCAAGCACGGCCTAGCACAGATACGCAGTATTTT,CASSQARPSTDTQYF
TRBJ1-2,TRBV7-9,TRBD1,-,TGTGCCAGCAGCCTAGACAGGGGGCTTTATGGCTACACCTTC,CASSLDRGLYGYTF
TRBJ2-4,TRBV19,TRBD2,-,TGTGCCAGTAGTGGCCTAGCGGGGGCCGAGGGCAAAAACATTCAGTACTTC,CASSGLAGAEGKNIQYF
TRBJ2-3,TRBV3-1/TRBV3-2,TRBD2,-,TGTGCCAGCAGCCTGGGACTAGGGGGGATCACAGATACGCAGTATTTT,CASSLGLGGITDTQYF
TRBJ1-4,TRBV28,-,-,TGTGCCAGCAGTTTAAGGGCACCTGAAAAACTGTTTTTT,CASSLRAPEKLFF
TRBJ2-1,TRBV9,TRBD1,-,TGTGCCAGCAGCGTTCCGGGACAGGGTTGGAATGAGCAGTTCTTC,CASSVPGQGWNEQFF
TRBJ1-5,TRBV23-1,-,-,TGCGCCAGCAAGACCGGGTGGATGCCCCAGCATTTT,CASKTGWMPQHF
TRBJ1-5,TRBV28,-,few,TGTGCCAGCAGTCGACCACAGGGTACAGGGCAGCCCCAGCATTTT,CASSRPQGTGQPQHF
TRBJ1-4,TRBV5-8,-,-,TGTGCCAGCAGCTTTGCCAGGGCAGGGGAAAAACTGTTTTTT,CASSFARAGEKLFF
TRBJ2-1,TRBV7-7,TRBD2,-,TGTGCCAGCAGCCCCCCAGGTTTGGCGACTAGCGGGGTCTACAATGAGCAGTTCTTC,CASSPPGLATSGVYNEQFF
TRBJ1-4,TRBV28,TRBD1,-,TGTGCCAGCAGTCCTAACAGGGGGCATTTATCTAATGAAAAACTGTTTTTT,CASSPNRGHLSNEKLFF
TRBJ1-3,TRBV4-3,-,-,TGCGCCAGCAGCCAAACGACAGCCTCTGGAAACACCATATATTTT,CASSQTTASGNTIYF
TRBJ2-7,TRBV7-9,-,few,TGTGCCAGCAGCTTAGAACGGAGCTACGAGCAGTACTTC,CASSLERSYEQYF
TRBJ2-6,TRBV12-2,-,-,TGTGCAAGTCGCTTACTTCCTAGCGGGAGGGCTGGGGCCAACGTCCTGACTTTC,CASRLLPSGRAGANVLTF
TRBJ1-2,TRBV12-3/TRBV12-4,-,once,TGTGCCAGCAGTCCCGGACACTTCTATGGCTACACCTTC,CASSPGHFYGYTF